The present T cell receptor beta chain was sequenced within a study of CD8+ T cells in alopecia areata (dated 2018 in TCRdb). About the investigation overall: Treated patients were enrolled in an open-label pilot trial of oral tofacitinib at 5 to 10 mg twice daily for moderate-to-severe alopecia areata. Tofacitinib was given for 6 to 18 months, followed by 6 months of follow-up off drug to assess delayed response and recurrence. To study T cell clonal expansion in alopecia areata, the researchers applied high-throughput TCRbeta sequencing to both the C3H/HeJ mouse model and human patients. Scalp tissue and sorted CD4+ and CD8+ peripheral blood T cells from patchy and totalis/universalis alopecia areata patients and from healthy controls were covered by human TCRbeta sequencing. Patients on tofacitinib were biopsied at baseline and after 4 and 24 weeks of treatment, and several of the patients also had a later scalp biopsy. Scalp clonality was compared across normal scalp (n=4), patchy alopecia areata scalp (n=8), and alopecia totalis/universalis scalp (n=8). RNA was obtained with the PAXgene miRNA kit for fixed scalp, the miRNeasy kit for PBMCs, and the RNeasy kit for mouse skin. immunoSEQ multiplex PCR using 35 Vbeta forward primers and 13 Jbeta reverse primers was used to amplify TCRbeta CDR3 regions.

V is pared back by 0 bases and J by 0 bases, with 15 bases lying between the germline termini. The CDR3 measures 17 amino acids from cysteine to phenylalanine. Here the CDR3 DNA is all that survives: 51 bases in frame from base 1. The CDR1 and CDR2 encoded by the germline V gene (reference sequence) are GTSNPN and SVGIG. Peripheral blood and lesional scalp punch biopsies were obtained from patients with alopecia areata. PBMCs were isolated by density centrifugation and stained for CD3, CD4 and CD8, after which CD4+ and CD8+ T cells were sorted on a FACSAria. Study-level results and caveats: Resident alphabeta T cells in normal human skin are also sequenced, complicating scalp TCR repertoire analysis, unlike mouse skin dominated by gammadelta T cells. Compared with normal scalp, lesional scalp had higher clonality and more expanded CD8+ clones, particularly in alopecia totalis/universalis, a pattern that suggests antigenic drive. Shared TCR sequences between patients were less evident than in mice, which may be partly attributable to HLA diversity in the patient population.

This clone has only a few counts. What antigen it recognizes has not been identified. It has no much larger one-base neighbor in the sample; base qualities were not kept. Library generation was performed with the immunoSEQ multiplex PCR assay. To provide template for TCR sequencing, every sample had RNA extracted and reverse transcribed into cDNA. First-strand cDNA was synthesized using SuperScript III with a 2:1 mix of oligo-dT and random hexamers. A synthetic immune receptor repertoire was used to assess amplification bias, and residual bias was removed computationally. In the paper's pipeline: After raw reads were preprocessed to remove errors, the CDR3 was defined following IMGT conventions as running from the conserved cysteine to phenylalanine. To get clonality, Shannon entropy was normalized by log2 of the number of productive unique TCRs and the result was subtracted from 1. CD4 or CD8 identity of scalp clones was inferred by cross-referencing scalp TCRbeta sequences with sorted blood CD4 and CD8 repertoires. TCRdb limited this immuneACCESS table to in-frame rearrangements with V and J called. A share of clones is missing; checked studies link under half to unresolved V genes, and the rest is unexplained. V and J calls and clone size are as listed in that table; D and trimming were resolved from the DNA. The sample profile shows 90,000 to 100,000 clones; 41% of them were found once. Of the sample, approximately 1.5% falls within the top ten clones.

The chain uses TRBV30 and TRBJ1-3, with the D gene not clear enough to name. The receptor was isolated from a human donor with alopecia areata. The specimen sequenced was CD4+ T cells sorted from blood. The CDR3 protein sequence reads: CAWSVLSAMISGNTIYF. The DNA is TGTGCCTGGAGTGTACTCTCCGCCATGATCTCTGGAAACACCATATATTTT.